This is a list of T cell receptor beta chains from one sample in a study of persistence of HIV-infected CD4 T cells. Here immunoSEQ multiplex PCR was the method, and the copy in TCRdb shows in-frame clones only, minus some. Here the sample spans fewer than 50,000 clones, roughly nine tenths being singletons. Antigen specificity for these receptors is unknown. The sequenced sample was CD4+ T cells sorted from PBMCs after roughly 19-hour stimulation, obtained from a patient who received antiretroviral therapy. The receptors shown here come from an adult man with HIV who was CMV-seropositive. The CDR3 runs from the conserved cysteine through the conserved F or W. D genes are given only for firm matches. A clone size is listed for some rows: how often the clone was seen (once, few, many), or a class if it is expanded.

TRBJ1-2,-,TRBD1,TRBV5-4,CASSPEQGAAYGYTF,TGTGCCAGCAGCCCAGAACAGGGGGCGGCCTATGGCTACACCTTC
TRBJ2-7,-,TRBD2,TRBV2,CASSGTSAIYEQYF,TGTGCCAGCAGCGGGACTAGCGCTATCTACGAGCAGTACTTC
TRBJ1-6,-,TRBD1,TRBV7-2,CASSFRGPYNSPLHF,TGTGCCAGCAGCTTTAGGGGGCCATATAATTCACCCCTCCACTTT
TRBJ2-3,-,-,TRBV4-1,CASSQAMTRADTQYF,TGCGCCAGCAGCCAAGCTATGACCAGAGCAGATACGCAGTATTTT
TRBJ1-1,-,-,TRBV10-2,CASSRGGVNTEAFF,TGCGCCAGCAGTAGGGGGGGGGTGAACACTGAAGCTTTCTTT
TRBJ2-7,once,-,TRBV6-1,CASSENVLGGSRHEQYF,TGTGCCAGCAGTGAAAATGTCTTGGGAGGATCGAGACACGAGCAGTACTTC
TRBJ2-1,-,-,TRBV4-2,CASSPGGWTYNEQFF,TGTGCCAGCAGCCCTGGGGGGTGGACCTACAATGAGCAGTTCTTC
TRBJ1-1,-,-,TRBV2,CASSGAGSSTEAFF,TGTGCCAGCAGTGGAGCAGGGTCGTCCACTGAAGCTTTCTTT
TRBJ1-2,-,TRBD1,TRBV24-1,CATSDPRTGGYGYTF,TGTGCCACCAGTGACCCAAGGACAGGGGGCTATGGCTACACCTTC
TRBJ1-1,-,TRBD1,TRBV7-2,CASSLTGQGVTEAFF,TGTGCCAGCAGCTTAACGGGACAGGGGGTCACTGAAGCTTTCTTT
TRBJ1-1,-,-,TRBV19,CASSTGMRMVDTEAFF,TGTGCCAGTAGTACAGGAATGAGAATGGTGGACACTGAAGCTTTCTTT
TRBJ2-3,-,-,TRBV14,CASSQDRISADTQYF,TGTGCCAGCAGCCAAGATCGTATTTCCGCAGATACGCAGTATTTT
TRBJ1-2,-,-,TRBV25-1,CASSEAGVSGYTF,TGTGCCAGCAGTGAGGCAGGGGTTTCTGGCTACACCTTC
TRBJ2-7,-,-,TRBV28,CASSYGPYEQYF,TGTGCCAGCAGTTACGGACCGTACGAGCAGTACTTC
TRBJ1-5,few,-,TRBV19,CASSRLSSNQPQHF,TGTGCCAGTAGCCGGCTTTCGAGCAATCAGCCCCAGCATTTT
TRBJ2-3,-,TRBD2,TRBV6-5,CASSYSVPSGDDTQYF,TGTGCCAGCAGTTACTCGGTTCCTAGCGGGGACGATACGCAGTATTTT
TRBJ2-1,-,-,TRBV3-1/TRBV3-2,CASSQVRDSKEQFF,TGTGCCAGCAGCCAAGTCCGGGACTCCAAGGAGCAGTTCTTC
TRBJ2-1,-,-,TRBV19,CASSIRQGNEQFF,TGTGCCAGTAGTATAAGGCAGGGAAATGAGCAGTTCTTC
TRBJ2-7,-,-,TRBV28,CASSLISYEQYF,TGTGCCAGCAGTCTTATCTCCTACGAGCAGTACTTC
TRBJ1-2,-,-,TRBV28,CASSLIGSYGYTF,TGTGCCAGCAGTTTAATCGGAAGCTATGGCTACACCTTC
TRBJ2-7,-,TRBD1,TRBV6-1,CASSEPYRTGDYEQYF,TGTGCCAGCAGTGAACCTTACAGGACAGGGGACTACGAGCAGTACTTC
TRBJ1-2,-,-,TRBV5-1,CASSLSTGANYGYTF,TGCGCCAGCAGCTTGAGTACAGGAGCTAACTATGGCTACACCTTC
TRBJ1-2,-,TRBD1,TRBV18,CASSPGDRGLGYTF,TGTGCCAGCTCACCAGGGGACAGGGGGCTTGGCTACACCTTC
TRBJ1-1,-,-,TRBV6-1,CASSEVKVPEAFF,TGTGCCAGCAGTGAAGTTAAGGTTCCTGAAGCTTTCTTT
TRBJ1-5,-,-,TRBV7-2,CASSVDRSNQPQHF,TGTGCCAGCAGCGTGGACAGATCGAATCAGCCCCAGCATTTT
TRBJ1-5,-,-,TRBV28,CASSFLGGGGNQPQHF,TGTGCCAGCAGTTTTCTCGGGGGGGGAGGCAATCAGCCCCAGCATTTT
TRBJ2-3,-,TRBD1,TRBV2,CASSSGGQGLDTQYF,TGTGCCAGCAGTTCCGGAGGACAGGGTTTGGATACGCAGTATTTT
TRBJ2-3,-,TRBD2,TRBV27,CASSPRTSVSTQYF,TGTGCCAGCAGTCCCCGGACTAGCGTATCTACGCAGTATTTT